The 9 T cell receptor beta chains in this list originate from one sample, sequenced in a study of T cell responses to AZD1222 COVID-19 vaccine. The protocol was immunoSEQ multiplex PCR, while the TCRdb copy is restricted to in-frame clones and leaves out a portion. Of roughly 80,000 clones in the sample, roughly 87% are singletons; the top ten hold roughly 5.1%. Sequences were derived from peripheral blood, sampled on day 0 of MenACWY control vaccination. The receptors derive from an adult in good health.

The chain is built from TRBV2 and TRBJ2-2, with TRBD2 as a possible D gene (5 bases). The V gene's germline CDR1 is SNHLY and CDR2 FYNNEI. V lost 6 bases and J lost 7, with 15 bases in between. The CDR3 has 14 amino acids. The CDR3 sequence: CASSPGLEFGELFF. The CDR3 coding sequence is TGTGCCAGCAGCCCCGGACTTGAGTTCGGGGAGCTGTTTTTT.

To note about this clone: The junction departs from the called germline gene at one end, perhaps through a read error. The gene calls are TRBV7-7 and TRBJ2-2; D unresolved. Germline-derived CDR1 and CDR2 are SSHAT and FNYEAQ (reference sequence). CDR3 size: 13 residues. CDR3 amino acids: CASSFDRAGELFF. DNA for the CDR3: TGTGCTAGCAGCTTTGATAGGGCCGGGGAGCTGTTTTTT.

The gene calls are TRBV19 and TRBJ1-5, with D hard to call. This CDR3 spans 13 amino acids. From germline, CDR1 is LNHDA and CDR2 SQIVND (reference sequence). The V gene lost 7 bases and the J gene lost 9 bases, with 16 bases spanning the gap. The CDR3 reads CASNPGLERPQHF. The CDR3 DNA is TGTGCCAGTAATCCTGGTCTCGAGCGGCCCCAGCATTTT.

The rearrangement links TRBV4-1 to TRBJ1-1; the D gene is possibly TRBD1 (6 bases). Trimming shortened V by 0 bases and J by 10 bases, and 12 bases separated the two germline ends. The CDR3 has 13 residues. The germline V gene encodes CDR1 MGHRA and CDR2 YSYEKL. CDR3: CASSQDFGGSAFF. The CDR3 DNA follows: TGCGCCAGCAGCCAAGATTTCGGGGGCTCAGCTTTCTTT.

V gene TRBV11-2 combines with J gene TRBJ1-6; D not certain. Germline V gene data show CDR1 as SGHAT and CDR2 as FQNNGV. Trimming cost V 5 bases and J 0 bases, with 11 bases left between them. The CDR3 covers 16 residues. CDR3 DNA: TGTGCCAGCAGCGAGGACGGAAGCTCCTATAATTCACCCCTCCACTTT. Amino acid sequence: CASSEDGSSYNSPLHF.

This chain joins TRBV11-3 and TRBJ2-1, with D possibly TRBD2 on 5 matching bases. The ends were cut back, 5 bases at V and 14 bases at J, with 13 bases in the middle. CDR3 size: 11 residues. Germline V lookup: CDR1 SGHNT, CDR2 YENEEA. For the CDR3, the DNA is TGTGCCAGCAGCGACGGGGTTCGAAAGTTCTTC. Translation: CASSDGVRKFF. The variable domain in full, completed from reference TRBV11-3 and TRBJ2-1, reads EAGVVQSPRYKIIEKKQPVAFWCNPISGHNTLYWYLQNLGQGPELLIRYENEEAVDDSQLPKDRFSAERLKGVDSTLKIQPAELGDSAVYLCASSDGVRKFFGPGTRLTVL.

The chain couples TRBV5-6 to TRBJ1-1; TRBD1 might be the D (5 bases). The V and J ends lost 4 bases and 3 bases respectively, with 19 bases between them. Per germline, CDR1 SGHDT and CDR2 YYEEEE. The CDR3 loop spans 16 amino acids. The CDR3 sequence is CASSVSGRVWDTEAFF. CDR3 in DNA: TGTGCCAGCAGCGTCAGCGGCAGGGTGTGGGACACTGAAGCTTTCTTT. The complete variable domain, with remaining parts taken from reference TRBV5-6 and TRBJ1-1, reads DAGVTQSPTHLIKTRGQQVTLRCSPKSGHDTVSWYQQALGQGPQFIFQYYEEEERQRGNFPDRFSGHQFPNYSSELNVNALLLGDSALYLCASSVSGRVWDTEAFFGQGTRLTVV.

The chain carries TRBV28 and TRBJ1-5; D is unclear. CDR3 size: 14 residues. Germline V gene lookup returns CDR1 MDHEN and CDR2 SYDVKM. V lost 4 bases and J lost 4, with 11 bases in between. DNA of the CDR3: TGTGCCAGCAGTTATCTAGGTGGAAATCAGCCCCAGCATTTT. Translated: CASSYLGGNQPQHF. The entire variable domain, with the rest obtained from reference TRBV28 and TRBJ1-5, is as follows: DVKVTQSSRYLVKRTGEKVFLECVQDMDHENMFWYRQDPGLGLRLIYFSYDVKMKEKGDIPEGYSVSREKKERFSLILESASTNQTSMYLCASSYLGGNQPQHFGDGTRLSIL.

The rearrangement joins TRBV7-8 to TRBJ2-6, with 7 bases aligning to TRBD1. Germline lookup yields CDR1 SGHVS and CDR2 FQNEAQ. This CDR3 comprises 15 residues. Trimming at V came to 1 base and at J to 5 bases, leaving 2 bases not matched to a gene. Here the CDR3 reads CASSLGQGRANVLTF. The CDR3 DNA is TGTGCCAGCAGCTTAGGACAGGGTAGGGCCAACGTCCTGACTTTC.